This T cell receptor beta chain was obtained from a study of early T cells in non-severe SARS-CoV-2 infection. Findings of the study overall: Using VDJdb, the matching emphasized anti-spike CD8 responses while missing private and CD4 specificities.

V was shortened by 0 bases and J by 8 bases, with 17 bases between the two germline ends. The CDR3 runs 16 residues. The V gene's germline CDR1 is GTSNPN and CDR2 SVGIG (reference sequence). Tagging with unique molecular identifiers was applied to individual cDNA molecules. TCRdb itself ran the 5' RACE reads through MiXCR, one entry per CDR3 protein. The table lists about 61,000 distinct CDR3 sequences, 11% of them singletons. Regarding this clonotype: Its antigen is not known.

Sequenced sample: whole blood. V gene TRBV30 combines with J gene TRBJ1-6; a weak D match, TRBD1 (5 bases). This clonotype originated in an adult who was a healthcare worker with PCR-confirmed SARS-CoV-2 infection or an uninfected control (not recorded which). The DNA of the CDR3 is TGTGCCTGGAGTGTATTGGGAACAGGAATGCATTCACCCCTCCACTTT. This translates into CAWSVLGTGMHSPLHF.